The T cell receptor (beta chain) under discussion was sequenced for a study of cytomegalovirus exposure and HLA in healthy donors. PCR was performed using 60 Vbeta and 13 Jbeta primers. This table comes from immunoSEQ multiplex PCR, and its TCRdb copy is limited to in-frame clones, with some not included. In the table there are roughly 110,000 clones, more than 60% of which are singletons. The CDR3 is 14 residues long. CDR1 MDHEN and CDR2 SYDVKM come from the germline V gene. Deletions cut 2 bases from V and 2 bases from J, with 8 bases between. This clone was seen a few times. The sequenced sample was PBMCs. The rearrangement links TRBV28 to TRBJ2-3; no clear D. The source of this sequence is a man in his sixties in good health and CMV-seronegative. The CDR3 nucleotides read TGTGCCAGCAGTTTAGCGGAGACCACAGATACGCAGTATTTT. It specifies CASSLAETTDTQYF.